Listed here are 31 T cell receptor beta chains from one sample, sequenced in a study of T cells in women clearing cervical HPV infection. Only in-frame clones appear in the TCRdb table, and some are missing; sequencing was by immunoSEQ multiplex PCR. Its table lists tens of thousands of clones. Sequencing used blood buffy coat. The source of these receptors is a woman aged 18 to 69 with a cervical HPV16 infection that either progressed to CIN3+ or cleared (not recorded which).

As concerns this clone: The read ends 3 residues shy of where the CDR3 ends; the end is completed using the germline J gene. The V and J genes are TRBV18 and TRBJ2-2; TRBD1 aligns across 8 bases. This CDR3 is 15 amino acids long. Germline V CDR1 and CDR2: KGHSH, LQKENI. V was clipped by 4 bases and J by 5 bases; unmatched bases: 6. The CDR3 bases that were read are TGTGCCAGCTCACTCAGGGGGCTGAGAACCGGGGAG. This translates into CASSLRGLRTGE. The full CDR3 sequence reads CASSLRGLRTGELFF.

By frequency, this clone is medium-sized (0.01 to 0.1%). The CDR3 end lies 3 residues beyond the end of the read and is filled in from the germline J gene. The genes are TRBV19 and TRBJ2-6; D is undetermined. CDR3 length equals 14 residues. In germline, CDR1 is LNHDA, CDR2 SQIVND (reference sequence). V was trimmed by 7 bases and J by 0 bases, leaving 7 bases between them. The CDR3: CASNEASGANVLTF. The CDR3 bases that were read are TGTGCCAGTAATGAAGCCTCTGGGGCCAACGTC. Filled out from reference TRBV19 and TRBJ2-6, the complete variable domain reads DGGITQSPKYLFRKEGQNVTLSCEQNLNHDAMYWYRQDPGQGLRLIYYSQIVNDFQKGDIAEGYSVSREKKESFPLTVTSAQKNPTAFYLCASNEASGANVLTFGAGSRLTVL.

As to this clone: The read ends 3 residues early relative to the CDR3; the germline J gene fills the gap. The chain uses TRBV5-1 and TRBJ2-1, with 13 nucleotides matching TRBD2. Germline trimming cut 4 bases from V and 0 bases from J; bases unmatched to any gene: 4. CDR3 length equals 17 residues. Germline CDR1 SGHRS, CDR2 YFSETQ. CDR3 bases read: TGCGCCAGCAGCCCGGGACTAGCGGGACTCTCCTACAATGAG. This sequence encodes CASSPGLAGLSYNE. The CDR3 as a whole reads CASSPGLAGLSYNEQFF.

Turning to this clone: The missing CDR3 end, 3 residues past where the read stops, is filled in from the germline J gene. The V and J genes are TRBV19 and TRBJ2-3; D is undetermined. Germline CDR1 LNHDA, CDR2 SQIVND (reference sequence). The CDR3 covers 14 residues. V lost 1 base to trimming and J lost 2 bases, with 7 bases between them. The covered CDR3 bases are TGTGCCAGTAGTATAGGCGACTTCACAGATACG. Translation gives CASSIGDFTDT. The full CDR3 protein reads CASSIGDFTDTQYF.

Regarding this clone: The CDR3 end lies 3 residues beyond the end of the read and is filled in from the germline J gene. The V and J genes are TRBV7-9 and TRBJ2-4, with D possibly matching TRBD2 (5 bases). This CDR3 region has 14 residues. Germline CDR1 SEHNR, CDR2 FQNEAQ (reference sequence). The CDR3 is CASSLGEYDYGQYF. The sequenced part of the CDR3 DNA is TGTGCCAGCAGCTTAGGGGAATACGACTATGGT.

A remark on this clone: With the read ending 3 residues before the CDR3 end, the germline J gene is used to fill in that end. The V gene is TRBV28, the J gene TRBJ2-2; weak D call: TRBD1 (6 bases). From germline, CDR1 is MDHEN and CDR2 SYDVKM. The V and J ends lost 8 bases and 3 bases respectively, with 10 bases between them. This CDR3 comprises 13 residues. This CDR3 reads CASQQGYTGELFF. Partial CDR3 DNA: TGTGCCAGCCAGCAGGGGTACACCGGGGAG.

A remark on this clone: The read ends 3 residues shy of where the CDR3 ends; the end is completed using the germline J gene. The rearrangement uses TRBV20-1 and TRBJ2-6, with 8 bases aligning to TRBD1. The CDR3 sequence is 13 residues long. In germline, CDR1 is DFQATT, CDR2 SNEGSKA (reference sequence). The trim removed 5 bases at V and 3 bases at J, leaving 0 bases unmatched. The sequenced part of the CDR3 DNA is TGCAGTGCTGACAGGGGTGGGGCCAACGTC. Translating it yields CSADRGGANV. The full CDR3 reads CSADRGGANVLTF.

Concerning this clone itself: The CDR3 goes on 3 residues after the read ends, and that part is filled in from the germline J gene. The chain couples TRBV19 to TRBJ2-3; a weak D match, TRBD2 (6 bases). The germline CDR1 and CDR2 sequences are LNHDA and SQIVND (reference sequence). V was trimmed by 8 bases and J by 0 bases, leaving 12 bases between them. The CDR3 covers 14 residues. The CDR3 DNA, read in part, is TGTGCCAGTGGATCCGGGACTAGCACAGATACG. Translation: CASGSGTSTDT. The whole CDR3 reads CASGSGTSTDTQYF.

Comments on this clone: The read terminates 3 residues before the CDR3 end, so the remaining end is supplied by the germline J gene. V gene TRBV19 combines with J gene TRBJ1-4; D is unresolved. The CDR3 loop spans 13 amino acids. The germline gives CDR1 LNHDA, CDR2 SQIVND (reference sequence). CDR3 residues: CASTWQIGSPLFF. The sequenced CDR3 bases are TGTGCCAGCACCTGGCAGATTGGTTCACCA.

Comments on this clone: The read halts 3 residues ahead of the CDR3 end, with the missing end drawn from the germline J gene. The rearrangement joins TRBV12-3 or TRBV12-4 to TRBJ2-3; a possible D gene is TRBD2 (5 bases). This CDR3 has 11 residues. Trimming stripped 5 bases from V and 5 bases from J, with 5 bases between. CDR3 loop: CASSRGDTQYF. CDR3 bases read: TGTGCCAGCAGTCGGGGAGATACG.

A note on this clone: The read ends 3 residues early relative to the CDR3; the germline J gene fills the gap. The rearrangement joins TRBV28 to TRBJ2-3, with 9 bases fitting TRBD2. V gave up 4 bases and J gave up 2 bases; unmatched junction bases: 7. Germline loops: CDR1 MDHEN, CDR2 SYDVKM. This CDR3 is 16 amino acids long. The sequenced part of the CDR3 DNA is TGTGCCAGCAGTTCCCGAGTAGCGGGAGACACAGATACG. Residues: CASSSRVAGDTDT. The whole CDR3 sequence reads CASSSRVAGDTDTQYF.

Concerning this clone itself: The read comes to an end 3 residues before the CDR3 does, leaving the germline J gene to fill in the end. The rearrangement joins TRBV19 to TRBJ2-5; TRBD2 might be the D (5 bases). The CDR3 is 15 amino acids. The V and J ends lost 1 base and 4 bases respectively, with 13 bases between them. From germline, CDR1 is LNHDA and CDR2 SQIVND (reference sequence). The sequenced CDR3 bases are TGTGCCAGTAGTATAGTTGAGGGTCGAGGAGAGACC. This gives the protein CASSIVEGRGET. The CDR3 in full is CASSIVEGRGETQYF.

A word on this clone: One end of the junction does not line up with germline, which may come from a read error. Read data end 3 residues before the CDR3 end; the end is taken from the germline J gene. This sequence joins TRBV4-2 and TRBJ2-7, with D tentatively TRBD2 (6 bases). Germline V lookup: CDR1 LGHNA, CDR2 YNFKEQ. This CDR3 contains 15 residues. The sequenced CDR3 bases are TGCGCCAGCAGCCAAACGGGACTCCGTCCCTACGAG. This translates into CASSQTGLRPYE. The whole CDR3 sequence reads CASSQTGLRPYEQYF.

Concerning this clone itself: Read coverage stops 3 residues before the CDR3 terminus; the germline J gene supplies the remainder. J is TRBJ2-7 and V is TRBV4-1; tentative D call: TRBD1 (6 bases). The germline gives CDR1 MGHRA, CDR2 YSYEKL. V lost 4 bases and J lost 5, with 24 bases in between. The CDR3 length is 17 residues. The covered CDR3 bases are TGCGCCAGCAGCCCCAACATCAGGGCAGGGGCCGCCCACGAG. This codes for CASSPNIRAGAAHE. The complete CDR3 protein is CASSPNIRAGAAHEQYF.

Of note for this clone: The read halts 3 residues ahead of the CDR3 end, with the missing end drawn from the germline J gene. The chain has TRBV16 and TRBJ1-5; TRBD1 might be the D (6 bases). V was clipped by 2 bases and J by 4 bases, with 6 bases between them. Germline V gene data show CDR1 as KGHSY and CDR2 as FQNENV. The CDR3 runs 13 residues. The sequenced CDR3 bases are TGTGCCAGCAGCCAAACAGGGAATCAGCCC. This codes for CASSQTGNQP. The full-length CDR3 reads as CASSQTGNQPQHF.

As concerns this clone: The sequenced fragment ends 3 residues before the CDR3 boundary, so the rest is inferred from the germline J gene. This chain joins TRBV7-2 and TRBJ2-2; TRBD1 is a possible D gene (5 bases). This CDR3 has 15 amino acids. Looked up from germline, CDR1 is SGHTA and CDR2 is FQGNSA. This CDR3 reads CASSRGWGGANVLFF. The CDR3 bases that were read are TGTGCCAGCAGCCGCGGATGGGGTGGGGCCAACGTG. The whole variable domain, remainder taken from reference TRBV7-2 and TRBJ2-2, is GAGVSQSPSNKVTEKGKDVELRCDPISGHTALYWYRQSLGQGLEFLIYFQGNSAPDKSGLPSDRFSAERTGGSVSTLTIQRTQQEDSAVYLCASSRGWGGANVLFFGEGSRLTVL.

As regards this clone: The read is 3 residues too short to cover the CDR3 end, so that end is filled in from the germline J gene. This chain links TRBV6-2 or TRBV6-3 with TRBJ2-3, with TRBD1 matching 11 bases. CDR3 size: 17 residues. Germline values: CDR1 MNHEY, CDR2 SVGEGT. Partial CDR3 DNA: TGTGCCAGCAGTAATTCGGGGACAGGGGGTAGCAATCAGCCG. Protein sequence: CASSNSGTGGSNQP. The whole CDR3 reads CASSNSGTGGSNQPQYF.

For this clone: Read sequence stops 3 residues before the CDR3 end, and the germline J gene provides the missing end. The gene calls are TRBV20-1 and TRBJ2-5, with 7 bases matching TRBD2. The ends lost 3 bases at V and 6 bases at J; junction bases unmatched: 1. Germline CDR1 reads DFQATT; CDR2 reads SNEGSKA (reference sequence). This CDR3 region has 11 residues. CDR3 region: CSARGGKTQYF. The CDR3 DNA, read in part, is TGCAGTGCTAGGGGGGGGAAGACC.

With respect to this clone: The CDR3 extends 3 residues past the end of the read, so its final part is completed from the germline J gene. The genes are TRBV30 and TRBJ1-2; D perhaps matches TRBD1 (5 bases). The CDR3 is 12 amino acids. Germline V CDR1 and CDR2: GTSNPN, SVGIG (reference sequence). The CDR3 DNA, read in part, is TGTGCCTGGAGTCGGGACTACAATGAC. This encodes CAWSRDYND. The whole CDR3 sequence reads CAWSRDYNDYTF.

Comment on this clone: With the read ending 3 residues before the CDR3 end, the germline J gene is used to fill in that end. The chain is built from TRBV29-1 and TRBJ2-7, with D unclear. The CDR3 contains 15 residues. CDR1 and CDR2 (germline): SQVTM, ANQGSEA. Trimming took off 4 bases at V and 3 bases at J, with 19 bases between the two ends. CDR3 bases read: TGCAGCGTTGGATCCCCGTTCGTTTCGGGCTACGAG. As protein: CSVGSPFVSGYE. The entire CDR3 protein reads CSVGSPFVSGYEQYF.

A remark on this clone: The DNA ends 3 residues before the CDR3 does, and the rest of the CDR3 is filled in from the germline J gene. The V gene is TRBV13, the J gene TRBJ2-1, with 15 bases matching TRBD2. Trimming cost V 5 bases and J 9 bases; bases outside gene matches: 5. Germline CDR1 and CDR2: PRHDT and FYEKMQ (reference sequence). The CDR3 is made up of 15 amino acids. CDR3 DNA (partial): TGTGCCAGCAGCCTTGGACTAGCGGGAGGGCCTGAG. Protein sequence: CASSLGLAGGPE. The entire CDR3 sequence reads CASSLGLAGGPEQFF.

Comments on this clone: The read finishes 3 residues shy of the CDR3 end, and the germline J gene is used to complete it. The genes are TRBV5-6 and TRBJ2-5, with TRBD1 identical over 10 bases. This CDR3 spans 13 amino acids. The junction had 2 bases not matched to a gene; V was cut back by 5 bases and J by 4 bases. Germline assignment: CDR1 SGHDT and CDR2 YYEEEE. CDR3 region: CASRRDRGETQYF. The part of the CDR3 DNA that was read is TGTGCCAGCAGGAGGGACAGGGGAGAGACC.

Notes on this clone: The observed sequence ends 3 residues before the CDR3 terminus, with the missing tail filled in from the germline J gene. This chain joins TRBV18 and TRBJ1-5, with 8 bases fitting TRBD1. V was pared by 4 bases and J by 2 bases, with 4 bases of the junction left unmatched. Germline loops: CDR1 KGHSH, CDR2 LQKENI. The length of the CDR3 is 15 residues. The DNA read from the CDR3 is TGTGCCAGCTCACGAACAGGGGGTGGCAATCAGCCC. It yields the protein CASSRTGGGNQP. The full CDR3 reads CASSRTGGGNQPQHF.

Notes on this clone: The read terminates 3 residues ahead of where the CDR3 ends, so the germline J gene completes it. The chain employs TRBV7-2 and TRBJ1-5; 7 nucleotides align to TRBD1. Trimming took 0 bases from V and 5 from J; bases not matched to a gene: 4. The CDR3 is 15 amino acids. Germline loops: CDR1 SGHTA, CDR2 FQGNSA. The CDR3 spells CASSLALTGDQPQHF. The sequenced CDR3 bases are TGTGCCAGCAGCTTAGCTCTCACAGGGGATCAGCCC.

Concerning this clone itself: Sequencing ends 3 residues short of the CDR3 end; the germline J gene provides the rest. This chain connects TRBV20-1 to TRBJ1-6; TRBD1 might be the D (5 bases). The length of the CDR3 is 13 residues. Trimming took 3 bases from V and 7 from J, leaving 10 bases between them. Per germline, CDR1 DFQATT and CDR2 SNEGSKA (reference sequence). The sequenced part of the CDR3 DNA is TGCAGTGCTAGCCTGCCAGGGAATTCACCC. This encodes CSASLPGNSP. The whole CDR3 sequence is CSASLPGNSPLHF.

On this clone: The observed sequence ends 3 residues before the CDR3 terminus, with the missing tail filled in from the germline J gene. The chain links TRBV7-2 to TRBJ1-2, with TRBD1 matching over 10 bases. CDR3 length: 13 amino acids. Per the germline V gene, CDR1 is SGHTA and CDR2 is FQGNSA. CDR3 bases read: TGTGCCAGCAGCTCCGGGACAGGGGTCGGC. Translation gives CASSSGTGVG. The entire CDR3 sequence reads CASSSGTGVGYTF.

With regard to this clone: The read ends 3 residues before the CDR3 terminus; that terminus is restored from the germline J gene. The V and J genes are TRBV5-4 and TRBJ2-7; D call uncertain. Germline values: CDR1 SGHNT, CDR2 YYREEE (reference sequence). The CDR3 has 15 residues. Trimming cost V 2 bases and J 0 bases, with 12 bases left between them. Here the CDR3 reads CASSFGRPLSYEQYF. The CDR3 bases that were read are TGTGCCAGCAGCTTCGGCAGGCCTCTCTCCTACGAG.

Remarks on this clone: With the read ending 3 residues before the CDR3 end, the germline J gene is used to fill in that end. The rearrangement uses TRBV7-7 and TRBJ2-1, with 9 bases aligning to TRBD2. The length of the CDR3 is 15 residues. V was pared by 5 bases and J by 5 bases, with 7 bases of the junction left unmatched. Germline V gives CDR1 SSHAT, CDR2 FNYEAQ (reference sequence). This CDR3 is CASSPGAGGHNEQFF. The covered CDR3 bases are TGTGCCAGCAGCCCCGGAGCGGGAGGACACAATGAG. Full variable domain (remainder filled in from reference TRBV7-7 and TRBJ2-1): GAGVSQSPRYKVTKRGQDVTLRCDPISSHATLYWYQQALGQGPEFLTYFNYEAQPDKSGLPSDRFSAERPEGSISTLTIQRTEQRDSAMYRCASSPGAGGHNEQFFGPGTRLTVL.

With respect to this clone: A junction end diverges from the germline sequence, so it may reflect a read error. With the read ending 3 residues before the CDR3 end, the germline J gene is used to fill in that end. The chain combines TRBV4-2 with TRBJ2-3; 8 positions agree with TRBD1. Germline V gene sequence: CDR1 LGHNA, CDR2 YNFKEQ. This CDR3 has 15 residues. This chain's CDR3 is CASSQAGGYSDTQYF. The covered CDR3 bases are TGCGCCAGCAGCCAAGCAGGGGGCTACTCAGATACG.

On this clone itself: The read ends 3 residues before the CDR3 terminus; that terminus is restored from the germline J gene. This chain uses TRBV6-2 or TRBV6-3 with TRBJ2-2; 14 bases match TRBD2. Trimming took 11 bases from V and 3 from J; bases not matched to a gene: 5. The germline CDR1 and CDR2 sequences are MNHEY and SVGEGT. The CDR3 spans 15 residues. Incomplete CDR3 DNA: TGTGCCGGGACTAGCGGGAGTTTGGACACCGGGGAG. Residues: CAGTSGSLDTGE. The entire CDR3 is CAGTSGSLDTGELFF.

As concerns this clone: The CDR3 end falls 3 residues outside the read, so it is completed with the germline J gene. The chain recombines TRBV3-1 (or the pseudogene TRBV3-2) with TRBJ2-2; 8 bases align to TRBD2. This CDR3 contains 17 residues. Per the germline V gene, CDR1 is LGHDT and CDR2 is YNNKEL (reference sequence). With V trimmed by 4 bases and J by 5 bases, 12 bases remained unmatched. The CDR3 bases that were read are TGTGCCAGCAGCCTAACACCTAGCGGGTGGAGGACCGGGGAG. It translates to CASSLTPSGWRTGE. From start to end, the CDR3 is CASSLTPSGWRTGELFF.